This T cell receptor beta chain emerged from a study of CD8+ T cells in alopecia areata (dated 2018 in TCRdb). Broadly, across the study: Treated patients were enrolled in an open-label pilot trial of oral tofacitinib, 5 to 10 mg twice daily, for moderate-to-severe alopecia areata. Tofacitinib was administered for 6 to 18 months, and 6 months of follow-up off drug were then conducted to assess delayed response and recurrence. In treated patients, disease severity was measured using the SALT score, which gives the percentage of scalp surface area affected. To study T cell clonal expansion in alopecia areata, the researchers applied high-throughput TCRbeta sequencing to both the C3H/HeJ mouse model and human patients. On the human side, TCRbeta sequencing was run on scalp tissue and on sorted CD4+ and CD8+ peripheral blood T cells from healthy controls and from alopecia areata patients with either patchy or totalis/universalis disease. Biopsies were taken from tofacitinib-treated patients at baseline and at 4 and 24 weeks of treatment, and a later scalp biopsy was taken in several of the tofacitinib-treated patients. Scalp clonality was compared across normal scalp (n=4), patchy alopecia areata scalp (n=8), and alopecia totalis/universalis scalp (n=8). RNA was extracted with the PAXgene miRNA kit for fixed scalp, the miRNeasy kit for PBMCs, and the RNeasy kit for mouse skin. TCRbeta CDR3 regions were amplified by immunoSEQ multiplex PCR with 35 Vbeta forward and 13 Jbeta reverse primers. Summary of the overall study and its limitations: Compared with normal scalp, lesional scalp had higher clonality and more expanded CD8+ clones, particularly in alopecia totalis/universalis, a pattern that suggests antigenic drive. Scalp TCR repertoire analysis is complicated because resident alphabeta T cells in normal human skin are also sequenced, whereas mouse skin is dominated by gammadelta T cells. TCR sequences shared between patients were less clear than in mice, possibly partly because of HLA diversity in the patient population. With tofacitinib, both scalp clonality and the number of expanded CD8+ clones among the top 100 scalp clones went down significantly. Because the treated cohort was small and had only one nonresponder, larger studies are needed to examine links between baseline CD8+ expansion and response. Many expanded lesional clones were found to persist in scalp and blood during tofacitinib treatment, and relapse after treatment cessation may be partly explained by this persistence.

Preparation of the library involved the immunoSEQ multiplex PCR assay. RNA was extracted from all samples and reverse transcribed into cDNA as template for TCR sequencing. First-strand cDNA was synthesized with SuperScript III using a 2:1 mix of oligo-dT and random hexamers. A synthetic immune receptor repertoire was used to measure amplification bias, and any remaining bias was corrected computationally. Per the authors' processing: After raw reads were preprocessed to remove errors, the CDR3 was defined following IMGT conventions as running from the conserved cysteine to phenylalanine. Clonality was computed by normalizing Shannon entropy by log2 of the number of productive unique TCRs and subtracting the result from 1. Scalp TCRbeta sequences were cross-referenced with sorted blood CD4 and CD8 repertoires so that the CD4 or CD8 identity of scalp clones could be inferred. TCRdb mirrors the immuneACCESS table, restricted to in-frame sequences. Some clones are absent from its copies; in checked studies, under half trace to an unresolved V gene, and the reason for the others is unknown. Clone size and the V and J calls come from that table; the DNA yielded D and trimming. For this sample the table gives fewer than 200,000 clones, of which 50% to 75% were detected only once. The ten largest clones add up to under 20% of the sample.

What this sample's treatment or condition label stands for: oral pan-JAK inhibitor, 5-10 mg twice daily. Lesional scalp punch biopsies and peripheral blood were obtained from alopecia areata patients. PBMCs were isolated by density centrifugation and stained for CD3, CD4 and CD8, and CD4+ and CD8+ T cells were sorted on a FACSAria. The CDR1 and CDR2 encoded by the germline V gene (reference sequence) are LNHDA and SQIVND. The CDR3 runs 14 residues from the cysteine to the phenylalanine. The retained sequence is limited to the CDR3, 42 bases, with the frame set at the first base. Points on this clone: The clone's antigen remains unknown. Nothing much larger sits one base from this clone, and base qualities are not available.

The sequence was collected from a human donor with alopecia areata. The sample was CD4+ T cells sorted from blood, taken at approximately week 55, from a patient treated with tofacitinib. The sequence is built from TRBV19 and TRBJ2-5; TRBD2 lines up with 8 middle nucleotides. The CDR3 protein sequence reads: CASRRGVRQETQYF. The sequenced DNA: TGTGCGTCTCGGCGGGGGGTTCGGCAAGAGACCCAGTACTTC.